The T cell receptor (beta chain) described here comes from a study of cytomegalovirus exposure and HLA in healthy donors (dated by TCRdb to about 2017). Describing the broader study: An earlier analysis of several hundred of the donors reported around 280 Gb of sequence data and 117 million unique TCR beta sequences obtained from around 190 million T cells. Roughly 310 gigabases of sequencing data and 70 million to 100 million unique TCR sequences were included in an early release covering roughly 600 HLA-typed donors. Donor age, sex, ethnicity and CMV serostatus were compiled together with the repertoire data. Using immunosequencing, the study profiled T cell repertoires from about 620 subjects and related those repertoires to cytomegalovirus serostatus. Several DR-DQ haplotypes were treated as single units for association and clustering because of strong linkage in the cohort. The later analysis used no new phenotypic data to find candidate immune exposures, relying instead on TCR beta sequences and their occurrence across donors. Besides the first cohort of roughly 660 subjects, a separate validation cohort made up of roughly 130 different subjects was used. All discovery cohort repertoires had been generated on a single sequencing platform. HLA typing included class I and class II loci at four-digit resolution. Across around 400 genotyped donors of the cohort, an average of approximately 240,000 unique TCR beta nucleotide sequences per donor were sequenced, and 15% to 20% of those sequences were non-productive. The study was designed to test whether signatures of past pathogen exposure could be identified by cataloging public T cell receptors. Typing coverage varied by locus: about 629-640 donors for A, B, C, DRB1 and DQB1; approximately 500 for DQA1; approximately 610 for DPA1; under 490 for DPB1. To decide whether each TCR beta V gene segment behaved as functional or pseudogenic, an earlier analysis of fewer than 750 of the donors relied on high-throughput TCR beta sequencing. Genome-wide SNP genotypes for about three fifths of the roughly 670 donors were used in a later genetic analysis, which treated that subset as a discovery cohort. Of the roughly 400 genotyped donors, over 70% fell in the genetic ancestry cluster associated with self-reported Caucasian donors. In a later analysis, previously published TCR beta repertoires from hundreds of donors were re-analyzed and high-resolution HLA genotyping was added so that TCR occurrence patterns could be studied. The study combined high-throughput TCR immunosequencing, statistical association of individual TCRs with disease status, and machine learning to predict cytomegalovirus infection status. General conclusions and limits of the study: An earlier analysis of around 600 of the donors showed that most TCR beta V segments appeared in productive rearrangements either about 87% or about 30% of the time, which broadly matched IMGT annotations. CMV serostatus was the only immune exposure information available for the cohort. A few of the identified cytomegalovirus-associated TCR beta chains were confirmed in vitro to be specific for cytomegalovirus antigens. In this cohort, only TCR beta chains were sequenced, and detectable features were limited by the absence of alpha or paired-chain data. A later analysis found that HLA-associated TCR beta chains were more clonally expanded and had lower generation probabilities than equally common non-associated chains. A cluster of highly shared sequence variants was judged likely to be a technical artifact of the sequencing pipeline. A later analysis found that TCR association rates varied across HLA loci, with DRB1 alleles showing the most associated TCRs and HLA-C alleles the fewest. Because HLA typing was unavailable for some donors at each locus, only the typed subset was used in association tests. The 87-base-pair reads could not distinguish some IMGT-functional V segments, including TRBV6-2 and TRBV6-3, so those segments were excluded. Several of the top co-occurrence clusters appeared to be linked to parvovirus B19, influenza, CMV and Epstein-Barr virus, according to a later analysis. In the study, some 180 TCR beta chains were listed as associated with cytomegalovirus. Strong co-occurrence of HLA alleles, especially DR and DQ, made assigning TCR associations to individual alleles difficult. In a later genetic analysis, a missense DCLRE1C variant was associated with V-gene and J-gene trimming of TCR beta chains, and the association was replicated in an independent cohort. Because counts were too low, fewer than 20 rarely observed V segments, including chromosome 9 orphons, were excluded from the earlier analysis of 587 of the donors. Correlated functional status among segregating V segments might reflect linkage disequilibrium, but an unknown experimental factor could not be ruled out. Sequencing depth was assumed to be roughly uniform across donors in the presence/absence analyses, though that assumption may not hold. Most TCR sequences were seen in very few donors, while some public TCRs were found in many individuals. The authors suggested that the approach could potentially be extended to other disease states and immunological phenotypes. A further reported finding was that TCR beta sequences accurately predicted the HLA-A and HLA-B alleles for most subjects in the first cohort. Most CMV-associated TCR beta chains appeared to be HLA-restricted in a later analysis, and the HLA associations seemed to be driven largely by CMV exposure. The classifier was reported to diagnose cytomegalovirus status with high specificity and sensitivity in both the original cohort and the validation cohort. A later genetic analysis reported fewer N-insertions in productive TCRs among donors in an Asian-associated ancestry cluster than the roughly 690-donor mean. A later analysis associated around 16,000 TCR beta sequences with specific HLA alleles at a false discovery rate of 0.05.

Sequences SGHRS (CDR1) and YFSETQ (CDR2) are obtained from the germline V gene. Between the V and J ends, shortened by 0 bases and 0 bases respectively, the junction contains 9 bases. The CDR3 runs 15 residues from the cysteine to the phenylalanine. Only the CDR3 DNA is retained, 45 bases long and in frame from the first base. In total, approximately 610 healthy bone marrow donors made up the cohort. All cohort members were sampled while nominally healthy, although unrecorded immune exposures were likely present. The donor was CMV seropositive and was included in the group of 250 to 350 seropositive cohort members. Each donor provided a peripheral blood sample, and peripheral blood mononuclear cells were used for TCR beta sequencing. The Qiagen DNeasy Blood Extraction Kit was used to extract genomic DNA from the blood cell samples. For this clone: The clone's antigen remains unknown. Per-nucleotide qualities are absent, and no much larger clonotype sits a single base away.

Libraries were made using the immunoSEQ multiplex PCR assay. For the multiplex PCR, a mixture combining 60 forward primers for TCR Vbeta segments and 13 reverse primers for TCR Jbeta segments was used. The CDR3 region of rearranged TCR beta genes was amplified from genomic DNA by a multiplex PCR assay. On the Illumina HiSeq System, the amplified TCR beta libraries were sequenced as 87-base-pair reads. The original pipeline was this. Across the 666 repertoires, a later analysis counted some 80 million unique TCR beta chains, approximately 10 million of which were shared by at least two donors. To remove PCR and sequencing errors, raw reads were error-corrected and collapsed into unique sequences using a nearest-neighbor algorithm that merged closely related sequences. CDR3 sequences were aligned to IMGT reference sequences to assign V, D and J gene segments. For a sequence to be retained, at least a six-nucleotide match to both a V gene segment and a J gene segment was required. A rearrangement counted as productive if the CDR3 had no stop codons and remained in frame with V and J, and every other rearrangement counted as non-productive. CDR3 was defined by IMGT convention, running from the second conserved V-encoded cysteine to the conserved J-encoded phenylalanine. The earlier analysis of 500 to 600 of the donors excluded sequences that lacked an unambiguous match to a single V gene segment. In an earlier analysis of several hundred of the donors, V segments were called functional above 56.7% productive rearrangements and were called segregating when the between-donor standard deviation exceeded 5%. A statistical classification framework was developed to diagnose cytomegalovirus status using the catalog of TCR beta chain sequences. A later analysis assigned V and J genes by comparing TCR nucleotide sequences with IMGT/GENE-DB human TR gene sequences. A later analysis assigned CDR3 sequences and most-parsimonious VDJ recombination scenarios with the TCRdist pipeline. A later analysis defined each TCR beta chain by its CDR3 amino acid sequence plus V-gene family, and excluded reads lacking a unique V-gene family. A later analysis removed over 500 highly shared, low-generation-probability nucleotide sequences to deal with suspected cross-contamination and a sequencing artifact. For each public chain, a later analysis derived a clonal expansion index from normalized ranks of inferred template counts within each repertoire. A later analysis computed generation probabilities with a VDJ recombination model fitted to out-of-frame rearrangements, and checked the results against IGoR. In a later analysis, hypergeometric tests were used to score TCR-TCR, TCR-HLA and TCR-CMV co-occurrence, with a repertoire-size bias correction applied to TCR pairs. A later analysis estimated false discovery rates by permuting HLA or CMV assignments 20 times. A later analysis grouped co-occurring TCRs with DBSCAN, adding TCRdist sequence similarity when clustering within HLA-allele-positive subsets. Repertoires with fewer than 30,000 or more than 120,000 public chains, plus five repertoires with anomalous nucleotide sharing, were excluded from co-occurrence clustering. This immuneACCESS table, as held by TCRdb, lists in-frame sequences with V and J called but not all clones. Of the missing ones, under half trace to an unresolved V gene in checked studies; the others have no known cause. V and J calls and clone size are those listed in that table; D and trimming were worked out from the DNA. The sample includes about 100,000 clones, with over 75% observed a single time. The top ten hold around 5% of the sample.

Sequences were obtained from PBMCs. The TCR comes from a woman aged 18-35 years in good health and CMV-seropositive. The chain is assembled from TRBV5-1 and TRBJ1-1; TRBD1 could be the D gene, as 5 bases match. This receptor has the CDR3 CASSLVQGLNTEAFF. The DNA sequence follows: TGCGCCAGCAGCTTGGTGCAGGGCCTGAACACTGAAGCTTTCTTT.